These 32 T cell receptor beta chains came from one sample sequenced in a study of patients and donors after allogeneic stem cell transplantation. MiXCR, applied by TCRdb to the RT-PCR reads, yields one record per CDR3 protein. Here the sample spans roughly 200,000 distinct CDR3 sequences, approximately 41% being singletons. The sample taken for sequencing was blood, either unsorted or a sorted T cell fraction (not recorded which). Every receptor here comes from a human donor who was either an allogeneic HSCT recipient or a stem cell or donor lymphocyte infusion donor (not recorded which). It is not recorded whose cells these are; they may come from a transplant donor.

The rearrangement links TRBV27 to TRBJ1-2, with 9 bases aligning to TRBD1. The CDR3 is 14 residues long. V gave up 6 bases and J gave up 4 bases; unmatched junction bases: 6. From germline, CDR1 is MNHEY and CDR2 SMNVEV (reference sequence). The CDR3 loop is CASRLQGAGYGYTF. CDR3 coding DNA: TGTGCCAGCAGGTTACAGGGGGCAGGCTATGGCTACACCTTC.

The J gene is TRBJ2-1, the V gene TRBV7-9, with TRBD2 identical over 7 bases. With 3 bases clipped from V and 13 bases from J, the junction kept 9 bases outside the gene matches. The CDR3 is 13 amino acids. Germline V gene lookup returns CDR1 SEHNR and CDR2 FQNEAQ (reference sequence). In nucleotides, the CDR3 is TGTGCCAGCAGCTTCCCCTCGACTAGCCTCCAGTTCTTC. This encodes CASSFPSTSLQFF.

This chain joins TRBV6-5 and TRBJ1-1; D is unresolved. The CDR3 covers 14 residues. Germline values: CDR1 MNHEY, CDR2 SVGAGI. Between the trimmed V and J ends, which lost 0 bases and 4 bases, there was a span of 9 bases. The CDR3, as DNA: TGTGCCAGCAGTTACTCGAGGGTTACCACTGAAGCTTTCTTT. Protein product: CASSYSRVTTEAFF.

This clonotype was seen more than once but under ten times. The rearrangement joins TRBV24-1 to TRBJ1-2; D possibly corresponds to TRBD1 (5 bases). This CDR3 contains 14 residues. The V gene's germline CDR1 is KGHDR and CDR2 SFDVKD. Deletions cut 3 bases from V and 2 bases from J, with 9 bases between. The CDR3: CATSDGDGNYGYTF. The CDR3 DNA follows: TGTGCCACCAGTGATGGGGACGGGAACTATGGCTACACCTTC.

The V call is TRBV7-9, the J call TRBJ1-1, with D tentatively TRBD1 (6 bases). CDR1 and CDR2 from the germline V gene are SEHNR and FQNEAQ (reference sequence). V was clipped by 5 bases and J by 10 bases, with 20 bases between them. This CDR3 region has 14 residues. CDR3 sequence: CASSPPHREMGAFF. CDR3 in DNA: TGTGCCAGCAGCCCTCCCCACAGGGAGATGGGAGCTTTCTTT.

The chain joins TRBV15 to TRBJ2-7, with a weak D call TRBD2 (6 bases). Germline V lookup: CDR1 LNHNV, CDR2 YYDKDF (reference sequence). The CDR3 consists of 14 residues. Trimming stripped 2 bases from V and 5 bases from J, with 13 bases between. Written as DNA, the CDR3 is TGTGCCACCAGCAGATTACTAGCTAGCGACGAGCAGTACTTC. This sequence encodes CATSRLLASDEQYF.

This clonotype was picked up one time. This chain links TRBV6-5 with TRBJ2-7; D is possibly TRBD2 (5 bases). This CDR3 is 16 amino acids long. V gave up 2 bases and J gave up 5 bases, with 19 bases separating them. The germline CDR1 and CDR2 sequences are MNHEY and SVGAGI. CDR3 sequence: CASSYLRGPPGNEQYF. The CDR3 bases are TGTGCCAGCAGTTACCTCCGAGGGCCGCCGGGGAACGAGCAGTACTTC.

The CDR3 loop is CSARDRDYGYTF. CDR3 DNA sequence: TGCAGTGCTAGAGACAGGGACTATGGCTACACCTTC. The chain combines TRBV20-1 with TRBJ1-2; maybe TRBD1 (5 bases). V was pared by 0 bases and J by 3 bases, with 5 bases between. CDR1 and CDR2 from the germline V gene are DFQATT and SNEGSKA (reference sequence). The CDR3 length is 12 residues.

The rearrangement uses TRBV15 and TRBJ1-1, with TRBD1 as a possible D gene (5 bases). Trimming took 0 bases from V and 3 from J, leaving 11 bases between them. Germline CDR1 is LNHNV and CDR2 is YYDKDF (reference sequence). The CDR3 runs to 15 residues. CDR3 DNA sequence: TGTGCCACCAGCAGAGATGGGGCCATAGACACTGAAGCTTTCTTT. Protein product: CATSRDGAIDTEAFF.

The chain has TRBV19 and TRBJ1-1; D unresolved. The ends were cut back, 11 bases at V and 3 bases at J, with 10 bases in the middle. Germline V gene lookup returns CDR1 LNHDA and CDR2 SQIVND (reference sequence). The CDR3 spans 11 residues. CDR3 protein: CALKSDTEAFF. Here the CDR3 DNA reads TGTGCCTTAAAGTCGGACACTGAAGCTTTCTTT.

As DNA, the CDR3 is TGTGCCAGCAGCGTATACGGGCAGGTAGTCTCTGGGGCCAACGTCCTGACTTTC. The encoded protein is CASSVYGQVVSGANVLTF. This sequence joins TRBV9 and TRBJ2-6; D unclear. CDR3 size: 18 residues. Deletions cut 1 base from V and 0 bases from J, with 14 bases between. Germline-derived CDR1 and CDR2 are SGDLS and YYNGEE.

V usage is TRBV6-2 or TRBV6-3 and J usage is TRBJ1-4; D perhaps matches TRBD1 (5 bases). CDR3 length: 17 amino acids. The germline CDR1 and CDR2 sequences are MNHEY and SVGEGT. V lost 3 bases and J lost 7, with 21 bases in between. In nucleotides, the CDR3 is TGTGCCAGCAGTTATTATTTTTCGTTGGGGGAGCGTGAAAAACTGTTTTTT. Protein product: CASSYYFSLGEREKLFF.

This sequence joins TRBV6-2 or TRBV6-3 and TRBJ1-5; perhaps TRBD1 as D (5 bases). V lost 5 bases and J 7 bases, leaving 18 bases between the germline ends. Per the germline V gene, CDR1 is MNHEY and CDR2 is SVGEGT. This CDR3 is built from 15 residues. The CDR3, as DNA: TGTGCCAGCAGTCCTATGACCAGGGCAGGGCAGCCCCAGCATTTT. This encodes CASSPMTRAGQPQHF.

This clonotype was seen a few times. The V and J genes are TRBV13 and TRBJ2-7, with unresolved D. Germline assignment: CDR1 PRHDT and CDR2 FYEKMQ (reference sequence). The CDR3 is 13 residues long. Trimming left V 0 bases short and J 3 bases short, with 6 bases between. The CDR3 is CASSLGGNYEQYF. The CDR3 DNA reads as TGTGCCAGCAGCTTAGGCGGTAACTACGAGCAGTACTTC.

This clonotype was seen more than once but under ten times. The genes are TRBV5-1 and TRBJ1-2; D is possibly TRBD1 (5 bases). The CDR3 contains 16 residues. Germline V CDR1 and CDR2: SGHRS, YFSETQ. V lost 4 bases, J lost 0 bases, and 16 bases lay in between. The CDR3 reads CASSPAGQAPNYGYTF. In nucleotides, the CDR3 is TGCGCCAGCAGCCCAGCGGGGCAGGCCCCTAACTATGGCTACACCTTC.

The CDR3 spells CASSPGLAGVETQYF. The CDR3 DNA reads as TGTGCCAGCAGCCCGGGACTAGCGGGCGTCGAGACCCAGTACTTC. The V and J genes are TRBV12-3 or TRBV12-4 and TRBJ2-5; TRBD2 aligns across 12 bases. CDR3 length equals 15 residues. V trimming: 6 bases; J trimming: 5 bases; junction bases outside the gene matches: 7.

In its sample, this clonotype was seen a few times. The chain employs TRBV5-1 and TRBJ1-1; D not resolved. This CDR3 has 15 residues. Trimming took 2 bases from V and 0 from J, leaving 11 bases between them. Looked up from germline, CDR1 is SGHRS and CDR2 is YFSETQ. The CDR3 spells CASSFTENMNTEAFF. DNA of the CDR3: TGCGCCAGCAGCTTTACGGAGAATATGAACACTGAAGCTTTCTTT.

The chain joins TRBV5-1 to TRBJ1-1; D is unclear. This CDR3 is 13 amino acids long. Germline V gene data show CDR1 as SGHRS and CDR2 as YFSETQ. Trimming stripped 5 bases from V and 3 bases from J, with 11 bases between. This CDR3 is CASRLPRDTEAFF. As DNA, the CDR3 is TGCGCCAGCAGACTGCCCAGAGACACTGAAGCTTTCTTT.

The V and J genes are TRBV27 and TRBJ2-7, with D perhaps matching TRBD1 or TRBD2 (6 bases each). Trimming removed 2 bases at V and 2 bases at J, with 13 bases between. From germline, CDR1 is MNHEY and CDR2 SMNVEV (reference sequence). This CDR3 spans 15 amino acids. Written as DNA, the CDR3 is TGTGCCAGCAGTTTACGCGGGACAAGCCCCTACGAGCAGTACTTC. Translation gives CASSLRGTSPYEQYF.

Ten or more counts support this clonotype. V gene TRBV12-3 or TRBV12-4 combines with J gene TRBJ2-5; D may be TRBD2 (5 bases). CDR3 length: 11 residues. Trimming left V 8 bases short and J 7 bases short, with 11 bases between. In DNA form, the CDR3 reads TGTGCCAGCTCGCCCGGAGGGACCCAGTACTTC. It encodes CASSPGGTQYF.

A few counts support this clonotype. V is TRBV15 and J is TRBJ1-1; no clear D gene. Looked up from germline, CDR1 is LNHNV and CDR2 is YYDKDF (reference sequence). This CDR3 has 14 residues. The V end lost 1 base, the J end lost 8 bases, and 14 bases lay between the germline ends. The DNA for the CDR3 is TGTGCCACCAGCAGAGCCGGGCCAACGCCCGAAGCTTTCTTT. Translated, it gives CATSRAGPTPEAFF.

The chain uses TRBV12-3 or TRBV12-4 and TRBJ1-2, with 9 bases matching TRBD1. J was trimmed by 4 bases and V by 3 bases; bases with no gene match: 15. There are 18 residues in the CDR3. The CDR3 region is CASSFQPGGDREAYGYTF. The DNA of the CDR3 is TGTGCCAGCAGTTTTCAGCCCGGGGGGGACAGGGAAGCCTATGGCTACACCTTC.

This clonotype was seen more than once but under ten times. This rearrangement joins TRBV6-2 or TRBV6-3 to TRBJ2-2; the match to TRBD1 covers 12 bases. The V segment lost 6 bases and the J segment 3 bases; nucleotides outside the gene matches: 2. Germline V gene data show CDR1 as MNHEY and CDR2 as SVGEGT. The CDR3 loop spans 15 amino acids. The CDR3 region has the DNA TGTGCCAGCAGAGGGACAGGGGGCTACACCGGGGAGCTGTTTTTT. Protein sequence: CASRGTGGYTGELFF.

The chain joins TRBV7-3 to TRBJ2-6; D not certain. The CDR3 sequence is 15 residues long. The germline V gene has CDR1 SGHTA and CDR2 FQGTGA. V lost 1 base and J 4 bases, leaving 8 bases between the germline ends. The CDR3 sequence: CASSLRGNGANVLTF. CDR3 nucleotide sequence: TGTGCCAGCAGCTTAAGGGGAAACGGGGCCAACGTCCTGACTTTC. Using reference TRBV7-3 and TRBJ2-6 for the parts outside the CDR3, the full variable domain is GAGVSQTPSNKVTEKGKYVELRCDPISGHTALYWYRQSLGQGPEFLIYFQGTGAADDSGLPNDRFFAVRPEGSVSTLKIQRTERGDSAVYLCASSLRGNGANVLTFGAGSRLTVL.

In its sample, this clonotype was seen a few times. The chain combines TRBV5-1 with TRBJ1-2; 7 bases fit TRBD1. The CDR3 consists of 13 residues. V gave up 4 bases and J gave up 2 bases; unmatched junction bases: 2. Germline CDR1 and CDR2: SGHRS and YFSETQ. The CDR3 sequence is CASSTDRNYGYTF. CDR3 coding DNA: TGCGCCAGCAGCACGGACAGGAACTATGGCTACACCTTC. The whole variable domain, filled in from reference TRBV5-1 and TRBJ1-2, reads KAGVTQTPRYLIKTRGQQVTLSCSPISGHRSVSWYQQTPGQGLQFLFEYFSETQRNKGNFPGRFSGRQFSNSRSEMNVSTLELGDSALYLCASSTDRNYGYTFGSGTRLTVV.

V gene TRBV19 combines with J gene TRBJ2-1; the D gene could be TRBD1 or TRBD2 (5 bases each). CDR3 length: 15 amino acids. V was clipped by 3 bases and J by 15 bases, with 24 bases between them. CDR1 and CDR2 (germline): LNHDA, SQIVND (reference sequence). The CDR3 nucleotides read TGTGCCAGTAGTATTAGCTTGGGACCCCCTATTTCCCTGTTCTTC. Residues: CASSISLGPPISLFF.

This chain links TRBV5-1 with TRBJ2-4; 8 bases match TRBD1. Germline-derived CDR1 and CDR2 are SGHRS and YFSETQ. This CDR3 comprises 16 residues. The junction had 8 bases not matched to a gene; V was cut back by 3 bases and J by 3 bases. CDR3: CASSWGTGEGKNIQYF. In DNA form, the CDR3 reads TGCGCCAGCAGCTGGGGGACAGGAGAGGGCAAAAACATTCAGTACTTC.

This clonotype was counted between two and nine times. The gene calls are TRBV6-1 and TRBJ1-1; 7 nucleotides align to TRBD1. The CDR3 is made up of 14 amino acids. Germline loops: CDR1 MNHNS, CDR2 SASEGT. J lost 5 bases, V lost 3 bases, and 6 bases had no gene match. The CDR3 nucleotides read TGTGCCAGCAGTGAGGTGACAGGGCGAACTGAAGCTTTCTTT. Amino acids: CASSEVTGRTEAFF.

This chain connects TRBV5-1 to TRBJ1-4; D gene unclear. Trimming shortened V by 0 bases and J by 0 bases, and 9 bases separated the two germline ends. Germline CDR1 is SGHRS and CDR2 is YFSETQ. The CDR3 contains 16 residues. The CDR3 loop is CASSLDGPATNEKLFF. The CDR3 DNA sequence: TGCGCCAGCAGCTTGGACGGCCCGGCAACTAATGAAAAACTGTTTTTT.

This chain connects TRBV5-5 to TRBJ2-1, with 8 nucleotides matching TRBD1. From germline, CDR1 is SGHKS and CDR2 YYEKEE (reference sequence). The V gene end was trimmed by 6 bases and the J gene end by 0 bases; junction bases not matched to a gene: 2. The CDR3 is 14 amino acids. The CDR3 coding sequence is TGTGCCAGCAAAGGGACAGGCTCCTACAATGAGCAGTTCTTC. This translates into CASKGTGSYNEQFF.

The table lists this clonotype with many counts. This chain links TRBV9 with TRBJ1-1; the D is unclear. The germline CDR1 and CDR2 sequences are SGDLS and YYNGEE. V lost 0 bases and J 0 bases, leaving 6 bases between the germline ends. There are 14 residues in the CDR3. As DNA, the CDR3 is TGTGCCAGCAGCGTAGGAACCATGAACACTGAAGCTTTCTTT. Encoded protein: CASSVGTMNTEAFF.

The chain is built from TRBV12-3 or TRBV12-4 and TRBJ2-4; D is uncertain. Trimming cost V 0 bases and J 2 bases, with 5 bases left between them. The CDR3 is made up of 14 amino acids. The CDR3 loop is CASSLAGPKNIQYF. The CDR3 coding sequence is TGTGCCAGCAGTTTAGCAGGCCCCAAAAACATTCAGTACTTC.